The entry that follows covers one T cell receptor (beta chain) sequence. Produced via immunoSEQ multiplex PCR; TCRdb's table is partial and in-frame only. The data hold over 110,000 clones, with 90% observed a single time. The data were taken from a study of T cell responses to AZD1222 COVID-19 vaccine. This material consisted of peripheral blood, taken 28 days after the second AZD1222 dose. This clonotype was sampled from an adult who received the AZD1222 COVID-19 vaccine.

The CDR3 DNA is TGTGCCAGCTCAGTCAATGCGGGACAGGGGGCCCTGAACACTGAAGCTTTCTTT. Protein product: CASSVNAGQGALNTEAFF. The chain employs TRBV18 and TRBJ1-1; 12 bases are shared with TRBD1. With V trimmed by 5 bases and J by 0 bases, 10 bases remained unmatched. The V gene's germline CDR1 is KGHSH and CDR2 LQKENI. CDR3 length: 18 residues.